This TCR beta chain comes out of a study of blood T cell repertoires in COVID-19. The CDR3 runs 13 residues. Germline loops: CDR1 MNHEY, CDR2 SMNVEV (reference sequence). The V and J ends lost 2 bases and 1 base respectively, with 6 bases between them. Repertoires were generated with immunoSEQ multiplex PCR, while TCRdb's copy carries only in-frame clones and drops some. Of 25,000 to 30,000 clones listed, roughly nine tenths were seen once; the top ten hold more than 9%. The material sequenced was peripheral blood. The receptor comes from a human donor in a cohort sampled during active COVID-19. V and J are TRBV27 and TRBJ2-7; D unresolved. CDR3: CASSLRRSYEQYF. CDR3 sequence (DNA): TGTGCCAGCAGTTTACGTCGGTCCTACGAGCAGTACTTC.